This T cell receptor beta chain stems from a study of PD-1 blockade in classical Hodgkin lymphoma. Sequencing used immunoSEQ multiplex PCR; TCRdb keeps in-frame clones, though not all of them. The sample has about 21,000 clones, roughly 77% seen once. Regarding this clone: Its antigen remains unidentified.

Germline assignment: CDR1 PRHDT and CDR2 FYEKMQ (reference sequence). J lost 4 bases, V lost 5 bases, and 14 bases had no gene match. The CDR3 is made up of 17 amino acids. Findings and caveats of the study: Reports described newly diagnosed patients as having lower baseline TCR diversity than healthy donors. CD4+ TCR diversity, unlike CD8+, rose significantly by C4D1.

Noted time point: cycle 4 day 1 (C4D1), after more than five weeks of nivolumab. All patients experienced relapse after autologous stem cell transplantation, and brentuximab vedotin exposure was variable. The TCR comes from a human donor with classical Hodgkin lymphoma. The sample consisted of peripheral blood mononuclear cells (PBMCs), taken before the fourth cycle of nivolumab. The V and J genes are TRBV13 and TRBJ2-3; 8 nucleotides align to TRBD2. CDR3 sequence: CASSPHGRGKYPDTQYF. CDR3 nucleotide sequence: TGTGCCAGCAGCCCGCACGGGAGGGGAAAGTATCCAGATACGCAGTATTTT.